The 30 T cell receptor beta chains below were found in one sample sequenced in a study of cytomegalovirus exposure and HLA in healthy donors. Primers for the PCR totalled 60 Vbeta and 13 Jbeta. Measured with immunoSEQ multiplex PCR; TCRdb has only the in-frame clones, and not every one. Of approximately 160,000 clones listed, roughly 80% are singletons. Material for sequencing was PBMCs. The receptors here all came from a woman aged 45-59 years in good health and CMV-seropositive.

This chain uses TRBV25-1 with TRBJ1-1; D is unclear. CDR1 MGHDK and CDR2 SYGVNS come from the germline V gene. Deletions cut 7 bases from V and 2 bases from J, with 14 bases between. The CDR3 is 14 residues long. The CDR3 reads CASTGWGENTEAFF. CDR3 bases: TGTGCCAGCACCGGATGGGGAGAAAACACTGAAGCTTTCTTT.

Details on this clone: Other DNA variants within this sample encode the same CDR3. The rearrangement links TRBV5-1 to TRBJ2-6; 9 positions match TRBD1. CDR3 size: 17 residues. Germline V gene sequence: CDR1 SGHRS, CDR2 YFSETQ. The trim removed 3 bases at V and 0 bases at J, leaving 4 bases unmatched. The CDR3 spells CASSSGQGSSGANVLTF. The DNA for the CDR3 is TGCGCCAGCAGCTCGGGACAGGGTAGCTCTGGGGCCAACGTCCTGACTTTC.

This clone was seen only once. The chain is built from TRBV6-5 and TRBJ1-4; maybe TRBD1 (6 bases). Germline V lookup: CDR1 MNHEY, CDR2 SVGAGI. There are 15 residues in the CDR3. Trimming stripped 5 bases from V and 4 bases from J, with 14 bases between. DNA for the CDR3: TGTGCCAGCAGTCCAGGGGCTCCCCTTAATGAAAAACTGTTTTTT. Translating it yields CASSPGAPLNEKLFF.

The gene calls are TRBV7-8 and TRBJ1-1; 10 nucleotides match TRBD1. The V gene's germline CDR1 is SGHVS and CDR2 FQNEAQ. This CDR3 has 15 amino acids. Trimming took 4 bases from V and 4 from J; bases not matched to a gene: 6. This chain's CDR3 is CASSSSTGGSTEAFF. The CDR3 nucleotides read TGTGCCAGCAGCTCCTCGACAGGGGGCAGCACTGAAGCTTTCTTT.

This chain uses TRBV6-6 with TRBJ1-2; the D is unclear. CDR3 size: 12 residues. Per germline, CDR1 MNHNY and CDR2 SVGAGI (reference sequence). V was pared by 10 bases and J by 5 bases, with 14 bases between. CDR3: CATTGTGYGYTF. DNA of the CDR3: TGTGCCACAACCGGCACGGGATATGGCTACACCTTC.

This sequence joins TRBV4-1 and TRBJ1-6, with TRBD1 as a possible D gene (6 bases). The CDR3 length is 19 residues. Germline CDR1 and CDR2: MGHRA and YSYEKL. The V end was cut by 1 base, the J end by 0 bases, with 16 bases between. The DNA of the CDR3 is TGCGCCAGCAGCCAAGTCAGAGGGGGGGGAAGCTCCTATAATTCACCCCTCCACTTT. Encoded protein: CASSQVRGGGSSYNSPLHF.

V is TRBV21-1 and J is TRBJ1-5; the table's D gene call, TRBD1, was not cross checked with the DNA. TRBV21-1 is a recognized pseudogene. CDR3 length: 15 amino acids. The CDR3, as DNA: TGTGCCAGCAGCAAAGCGCGAGAGCAGGATCAGCCCCAGCATTTT. Amino acid sequence: CASSKAREQDQPQHF.

The J gene is TRBJ1-6, the V gene TRBV6-1; 8 positions match TRBD1. The CDR3 extends over 15 amino acids. In germline, CDR1 is MNHNS, CDR2 SASEGT. Losses at the gene ends were 11 bases for V and 9 bases for J; bases not matched to a gene: 15. CDR3 sequence reads: CASGVSAGGFSPLHF. CDR3 DNA sequence: TGTGCCTCTGGGGTGTCGGCAGGGGGCTTTTCACCCCTCCACTTT.

The rearrangement uses TRBV4-1 and TRBJ1-2, with D possibly TRBD1 on 5 matching bases. Per germline, CDR1 MGHRA and CDR2 YSYEKL. V was trimmed by 0 bases and J by 8 bases, leaving 13 bases between them. CDR3 length: 14 amino acids. CDR3 DNA sequence: TGCGCCAGCAGCCAAGATCGTCGGGGGTTCGGCTACACCTTC. Translation: CASSQDRRGFGYTF.

The chain combines TRBV4-2 with TRBJ2-7; 9 nucleotides align to TRBD2. CDR1 and CDR2 (germline): LGHNA, YNFKEQ. Trimming took 1 base from V and 1 from J; bases not matched to a gene: 11. The CDR3 extends over 18 amino acids. The CDR3 nucleotides read TGTGCCAGCAGCCAAGTCGGGGCTAGCGGGGCGGGTTCCTACGAGCAGTACTTC. Its translation is CASSQVGASGAGSYEQYF.

V usage is TRBV27 and J usage is TRBJ2-7, with D perhaps TRBD2 (7 bases). CDR1 is MNHEY, CDR2 SMNVEV, per germline (reference sequence). This CDR3 comprises 15 residues. Trimming pared 2 bases from V and 7 bases from J, leaving 18 bases between. CDR3 residues: CASSLVPRGAREQYF. CDR3 nucleotides: TGTGCCAGCAGTTTAGTACCACGGGGGGCGAGGGAGCAGTACTTC.

V is TRBV9 and J is TRBJ2-1; TRBD1 is a possible D gene (6 bases). The CDR3 runs 16 residues. Deletions cut 4 bases from V and 0 bases from J, with 14 bases between. Germline V gene sequence: CDR1 SGDLS, CDR2 YYNGEE. The CDR3 sequence: CASSSPGASSYNEQFF. In DNA, the CDR3 is TGTGCCAGCAGCTCCCCAGGGGCTAGCTCCTACAATGAGCAGTTCTTC. The full variable domain, with the rest looked up from reference TRBV9 and TRBJ2-1, is DSGVTQTPKHLITATGQRVTLRCSPRSGDLSVYWYQQSLDQGLQFLIQYYNGEERAKGNILERFSAQQFPDLHSELNLSSLELGDSALYFCASSSPGASSYNEQFFGPGTRLTVL.

V usage is TRBV5-4 and J usage is TRBJ1-6; TRBD1 matches 8 bases. Germline V gene data show CDR1 as SGHNT and CDR2 as YYREEE (reference sequence). The CDR3 runs 15 residues. The V gene end was trimmed by 2 bases and the J gene end by 9 bases; junction bases not matched to a gene: 7. The CDR3, as DNA: TGTGCCAGCAGCTTAGACAGGGGCAGGGGTTCACCCCTCCACTTT. Its protein product is CASSLDRGRGSPLHF.

The rearrangement uses TRBV6-1 and TRBJ1-2; D might be TRBD1 (5 bases). This CDR3 is built from 14 residues. Trimming pared 0 bases from V and 4 bases from J, leaving 9 bases between. Germline CDR1 and CDR2: MNHNS and SASEGT. The CDR3 sequence: CASSEAGHPYGYTF. The CDR3 DNA reads TGTGCCAGCAGTGAAGCTGGACACCCCTATGGCTACACCTTC.

The chain joins TRBV4-1 to TRBJ1-4; TRBD1 matches 9 bases. J lost 5 bases, V lost 2 bases, and 6 bases had no gene match. The CDR3 contains 16 residues. CDR1 is MGHRA, CDR2 YSYEKL, per germline. The CDR3 DNA sequence: TGCGCCAGCAGCCAATTAAACAGGGGGCGGAATGAAAAACTGTTTTTT. It yields the protein CASSQLNRGRNEKLFF.

The CDR3 loop is CASGRDEQYF. In DNA form, the CDR3 reads TGTGCCTCGGGGAGGGACGAGCAGTACTTC. The gene calls are TRBV30 and TRBJ2-7; TRBD2 matches at 7 bases. The trim removed 7 bases at V and 5 bases at J, leaving 2 bases unmatched. The germline V gene encodes CDR1 GTSNPN and CDR2 SVGIG (reference sequence). The CDR3 is 10 residues long.

The chain has TRBV2 and TRBJ2-1, with 12 positions matching TRBD2. Germline CDR1 SNHLY, CDR2 FYNNEI. With 7 bases clipped from V and 4 bases from J, the junction kept 8 bases outside the gene matches. CDR3 size: 16 residues. DNA of the CDR3: TGTGCCAGCACTTATGTGGGACTAGCGGGTTACAATGAGCAGTTCTTC. This gives the protein CASTYVGLAGYNEQFF.

In this sample, this clone turned up a few times. CDR3: CASSYSGGYSNQPQHF. CDR3 nucleotides: TGTGCCAGCAGTTACTCGGGGGGGTATAGCAATCAGCCCCAGCATTTT. The genes are TRBV6-5 and TRBJ1-5; a weak D match, TRBD1 (5 bases). V lost 0 bases and J 0 bases, leaving 9 bases between the germline ends. From germline, CDR1 is MNHEY and CDR2 SVGAGI. This CDR3 has 16 amino acids.

The rearrangement joins TRBV7-9 to TRBJ2-1; 9 positions match TRBD2. Per germline, CDR1 SEHNR and CDR2 FQNEAQ (reference sequence). The CDR3 consists of 16 residues. The trim removed 2 bases at V and 2 bases at J, leaving 4 bases unmatched. CDR3: CASSLNSGGPYNEQFF. CDR3 bases: TGTGCCAGCAGCTTAAATAGCGGGGGCCCCTACAATGAGCAGTTCTTC.

The chain is built from TRBV6-5 and TRBJ1-2; D is possibly TRBD1 (5 bases). Germline lookup yields CDR1 MNHEY and CDR2 SVGAGI. CDR3 length equals 14 residues. Trimming stripped 9 bases from V and 7 bases from J, with 21 bases between. Here the CDR3 reads CASRIYSGGSGYTF. For the CDR3, the DNA is TGTGCCAGTCGGATTTATTCGGGGGGAAGTGGCTACACCTTC.

In DNA, the CDR3 is TGTGCCAGCAGCTTAACGAGGAGCACAGATACGCAGTATTTT. Its protein product is CASSLTRSTDTQYF. The chain employs TRBV7-3 and TRBJ2-3; D is unresolved. The length of the CDR3 is 14 residues. V was shortened by 0 bases and J by 0 bases, with 4 bases between the two germline ends. Germline loops: CDR1 SGHTA, CDR2 FQGTGA.

The chain couples TRBV5-3 to TRBJ2-3; D perhaps matches TRBD2 (5 bases). TRBV5-3 is annotated as an ORF whose role is uncertain. The CDR3 has 13 amino acids. V was pared by 1 base and J by 5 bases, with 8 bases between. The CDR3 coding sequence is TGTGCCAGAAGCTTGTTCCGGGGAGATACGCAGTATTTT. It encodes CARSLFRGDTQYF.

The chain uses TRBV4-2 and TRBJ1-6, with unresolved D. Trimming pared 4 bases from V and 5 bases from J, leaving 9 bases between. The CDR3 consists of 14 residues. CDR1 and CDR2 from the germline V gene are LGHNA and YNFKEQ. CDR3 region: CASSRSANNSPLHF. The CDR3 region has the DNA TGTGCCAGCAGCCGGTCCGCTAATAATTCACCCCTCCACTTT.

The chain links TRBV19 to TRBJ2-5; 9 nucleotides match TRBD1. J gave up 5 bases and V 4 bases, and 11 bases lay outside the gene matches. CDR1 and CDR2 (germline): LNHDA, SQIVND (reference sequence). The CDR3 extends over 16 amino acids. The CDR3 coding sequence is TGTGCCAGTAGTACCCTGACAGGGGGGATGAGCGAGACCCAGTACTTC. Translating gives CASSTLTGGMSETQYF.

The chain employs TRBV6-1 and TRBJ1-1; unclear D gene. The germline V gene has CDR1 MNHNS and CDR2 SASEGT. Trimming pared 9 bases from V and 0 bases from J, leaving 11 bases between. The CDR3 consists of 13 residues. Written as DNA, the CDR3 is TGTGCCAGTTCGGAGGGTCTGAACACTGAAGCTTTCTTT. Its protein product is CASSEGLNTEAFF.

This clone has just one count. This chain links TRBV19 with TRBJ1-2; maybe TRBD1 (6 bases). V gave up 11 bases and J gave up 4 bases, with 14 bases separating them. Germline-derived CDR1 and CDR2 are LNHDA and SQIVND (reference sequence). This CDR3 has 12 amino acids. CDR3 in amino acids: CACRDTGYGYTF. The CDR3 DNA follows: TGTGCCTGTCGGGACACAGGCTATGGCTACACCTTC. The whole variable domain, remainder taken from reference TRBV19 and TRBJ1-2, is DGGITQSPKYLFRKEGQNVTLSCEQNLNHDAMYWYRQDPGQGLRLIYYSQIVNDFQKGDIAEGYSVSREKKESFPLTVTSAQKNPTAFYLCACRDTGYGYTFGSGTRLTVV.

V is TRBV6-4 and J is TRBJ1-3; 7 nucleotides align to TRBD1. This CDR3 has 13 amino acids. The junction had 1 base not matched to a gene; V was cut back by 5 bases and J by 3 bases. Germline V gives CDR1 MRHNA, CDR2 SNTAGT. In DNA form, the CDR3 reads TGTGCCAGCAGTCAGGGGGTTGGAAACACCATATATTTT. Encoded protein: CASSQGVGNTIYF.

The gene calls are TRBV27 and TRBJ2-5, with D tentatively TRBD1 (5 bases). The DNA matches TRBJ2-7 better at its end, which makes the J call doubtful. Germline lookup yields CDR1 MNHEY and CDR2 SMNVEV (reference sequence). The CDR3 sequence is 13 residues long. The CDR3 is CASSSGHLYEQYF. The CDR3 nucleotides read TGTGCCAGCAGTTCCGGACACCTCTACGAGCAGTACTTC.

The rearrangement links TRBV2 to TRBJ1-1, with D unresolved. CDR3 length: 14 residues. Per the germline V gene, CDR1 is SNHLY and CDR2 is FYNNEI. V shed 8 bases and J shed 2 bases, with 15 bases lying between them. CDR3 sequence (DNA): TGTGCCAGCCTCTTGCGGCAGACTAACACTGAAGCTTTCTTT. It is translated as CASLLRQTNTEAFF. Supplemented by reference TRBV2 and TRBJ1-1, the full variable domain reads EPEVTQTPSHQVTQMGQEVILRCVPISNHLYFYWYRQILGQKVEFLVSFYNNEISEKSEIFDDQFSVERPDGSNFTLKIRSTKLEDSAMYFCASLLRQTNTEAFFGQGTRLTVV.

The chain carries TRBV7-6 and TRBJ2-7, with D maybe TRBD1 (6 bases). Germline values: CDR1 SGHVS, CDR2 FNYEAQ. The CDR3 contains 16 residues. Trimming shortened V by 4 bases and J by 3 bases, and 19 bases separated the two germline ends. CDR3 amino acids: CASSSVVGQKFYEQYF. The CDR3 nucleotides are TGTGCCAGCAGCTCAGTAGTAGGACAGAAGTTCTACGAGCAGTACTTC.